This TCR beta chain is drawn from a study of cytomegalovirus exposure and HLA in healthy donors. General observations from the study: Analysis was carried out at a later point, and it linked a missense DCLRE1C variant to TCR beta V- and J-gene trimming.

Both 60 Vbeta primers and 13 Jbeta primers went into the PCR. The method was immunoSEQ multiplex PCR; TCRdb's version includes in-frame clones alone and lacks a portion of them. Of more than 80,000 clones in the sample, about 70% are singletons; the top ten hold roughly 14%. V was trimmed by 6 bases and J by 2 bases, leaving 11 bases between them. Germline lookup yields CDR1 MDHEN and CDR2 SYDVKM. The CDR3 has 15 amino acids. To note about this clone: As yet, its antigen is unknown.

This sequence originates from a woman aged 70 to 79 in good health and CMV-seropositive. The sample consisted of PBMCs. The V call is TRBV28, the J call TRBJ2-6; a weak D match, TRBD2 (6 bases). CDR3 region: CASRAGRAGANVLTF. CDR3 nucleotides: TGTGCCAGCAGAGCCGGGAGAGCTGGGGCCAACGTCCTGACTTTC.